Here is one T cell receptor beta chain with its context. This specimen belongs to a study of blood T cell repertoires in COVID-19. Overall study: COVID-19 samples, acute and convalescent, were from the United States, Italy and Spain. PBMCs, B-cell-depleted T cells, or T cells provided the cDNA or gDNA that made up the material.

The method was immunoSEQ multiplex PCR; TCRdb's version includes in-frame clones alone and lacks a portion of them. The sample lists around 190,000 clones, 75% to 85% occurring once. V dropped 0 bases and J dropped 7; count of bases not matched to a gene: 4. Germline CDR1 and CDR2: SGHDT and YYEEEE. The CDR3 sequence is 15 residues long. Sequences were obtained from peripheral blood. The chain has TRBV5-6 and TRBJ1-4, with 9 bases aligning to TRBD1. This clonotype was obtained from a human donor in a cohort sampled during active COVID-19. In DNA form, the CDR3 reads TGTGCCAGCAGCTTGGGGACAGGGGAGGGTGAAAAACTGTTTTTT. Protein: CASSLGTGEGEKLFF.